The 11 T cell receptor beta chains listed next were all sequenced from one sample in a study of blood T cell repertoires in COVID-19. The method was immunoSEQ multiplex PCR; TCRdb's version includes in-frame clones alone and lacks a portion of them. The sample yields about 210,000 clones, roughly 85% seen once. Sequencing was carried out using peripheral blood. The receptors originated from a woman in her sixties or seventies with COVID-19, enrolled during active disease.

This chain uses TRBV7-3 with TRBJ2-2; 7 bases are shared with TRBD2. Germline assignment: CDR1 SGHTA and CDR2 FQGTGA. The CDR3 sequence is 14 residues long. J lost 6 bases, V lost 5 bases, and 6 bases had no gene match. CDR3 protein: CASSIQGGAGELFF. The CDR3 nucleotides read TGTGCCAGCAGCATCCAGGGAGGGGCCGGGGAGCTGTTTTTT.

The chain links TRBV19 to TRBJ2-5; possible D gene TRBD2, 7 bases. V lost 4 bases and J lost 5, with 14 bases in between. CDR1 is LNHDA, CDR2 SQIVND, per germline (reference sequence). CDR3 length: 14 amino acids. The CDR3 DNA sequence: TGTGCCAGTAGTAGGAGGGGGGGGCTCGAGACCCAGTACTTC. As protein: CASSRRGGLETQYF.

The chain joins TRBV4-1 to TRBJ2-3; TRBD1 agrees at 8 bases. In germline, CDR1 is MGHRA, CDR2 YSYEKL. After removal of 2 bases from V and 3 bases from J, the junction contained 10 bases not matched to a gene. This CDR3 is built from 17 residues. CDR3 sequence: CASSQFIMTGETDTQYF. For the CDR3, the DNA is TGCGCCAGCAGCCAATTTATTATGACAGGGGAGACAGATACGCAGTATTTT.

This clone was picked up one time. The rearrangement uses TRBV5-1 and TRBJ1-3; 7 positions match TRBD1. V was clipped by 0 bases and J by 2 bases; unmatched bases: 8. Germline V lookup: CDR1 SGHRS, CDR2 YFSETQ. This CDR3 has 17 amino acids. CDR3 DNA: TGCGCCAGCAGCTTGGGGGGACAGAGGGGCGCTGGAAACACCATATATTTT. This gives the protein CASSLGGQRGAGNTIYF.

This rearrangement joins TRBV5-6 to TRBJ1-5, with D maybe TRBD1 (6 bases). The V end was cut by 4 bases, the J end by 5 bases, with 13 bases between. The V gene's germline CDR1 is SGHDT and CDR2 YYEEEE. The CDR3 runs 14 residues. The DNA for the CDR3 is TGTGCCAGCAGCAGACTACAGGGAGATCAGCCCCAGCATTTT. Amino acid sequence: CASSRLQGDQPQHF.

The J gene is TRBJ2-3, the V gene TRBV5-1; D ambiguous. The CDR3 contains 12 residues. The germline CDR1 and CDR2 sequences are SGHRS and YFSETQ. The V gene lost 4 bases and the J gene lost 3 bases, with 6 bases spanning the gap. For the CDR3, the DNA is TGCGCCAGCAGCGCTCGGACAGATACGCAGTATTTT. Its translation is CASSARTDTQYF.

This CDR3 reads CASSKRAPMSSYNEQFF. CDR3 bases: TGTGCCAGCAGCAAGAGGGCCCCAATGAGCTCCTACAATGAGCAGTTCTTC. The rearrangement joins TRBV5-6 to TRBJ2-1; D perhaps matches TRBD2 (5 bases). CDR1 and CDR2 (germline): SGHDT, YYEEEE. The length of the CDR3 is 17 residues. Trimming stripped 4 bases from V and 0 bases from J, with 17 bases between.

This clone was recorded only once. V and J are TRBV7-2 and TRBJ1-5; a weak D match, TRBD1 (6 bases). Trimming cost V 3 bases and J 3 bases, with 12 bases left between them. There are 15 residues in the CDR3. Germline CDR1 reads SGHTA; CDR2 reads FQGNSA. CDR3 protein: CASSLSTGLNQPQHF. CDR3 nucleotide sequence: TGTGCCAGCAGCTTGAGCACAGGGCTCAATCAGCCCCAGCATTTT.

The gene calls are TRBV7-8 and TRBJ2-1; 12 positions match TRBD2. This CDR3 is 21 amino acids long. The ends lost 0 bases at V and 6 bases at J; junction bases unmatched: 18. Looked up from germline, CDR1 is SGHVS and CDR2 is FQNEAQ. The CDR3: CASSLAPELAGGLGVFNEQFF. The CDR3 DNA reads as TGTGCCAGCAGCTTAGCGCCGGAACTAGCGGGGGGCCTAGGGGTATTCAATGAGCAGTTCTTC.

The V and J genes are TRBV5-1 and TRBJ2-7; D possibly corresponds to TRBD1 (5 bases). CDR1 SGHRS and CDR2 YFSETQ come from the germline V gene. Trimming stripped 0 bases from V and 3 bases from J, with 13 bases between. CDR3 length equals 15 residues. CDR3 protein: CASSLGQGSDYEQYF. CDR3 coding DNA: TGCGCCAGCAGCTTGGGGCAGGGTTCTGACTACGAGCAGTACTTC. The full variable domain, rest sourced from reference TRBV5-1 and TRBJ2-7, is KAGVTQTPRYLIKTRGQQVTLSCSPISGHRSVSWYQQTPGQGLQFLFEYFSETQRNKGNFPGRFSGRQFSNSRSEMNVSTLELGDSALYLCASSLGQGSDYEQYFGPGTRLTVT.

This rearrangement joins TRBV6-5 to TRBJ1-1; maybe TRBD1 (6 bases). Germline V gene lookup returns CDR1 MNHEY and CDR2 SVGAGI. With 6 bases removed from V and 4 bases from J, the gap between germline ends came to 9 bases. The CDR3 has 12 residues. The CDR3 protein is CASRGGSTEAFF. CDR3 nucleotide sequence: TGTGCCAGCAGAGGGGGTAGCACTGAAGCTTTCTTT.